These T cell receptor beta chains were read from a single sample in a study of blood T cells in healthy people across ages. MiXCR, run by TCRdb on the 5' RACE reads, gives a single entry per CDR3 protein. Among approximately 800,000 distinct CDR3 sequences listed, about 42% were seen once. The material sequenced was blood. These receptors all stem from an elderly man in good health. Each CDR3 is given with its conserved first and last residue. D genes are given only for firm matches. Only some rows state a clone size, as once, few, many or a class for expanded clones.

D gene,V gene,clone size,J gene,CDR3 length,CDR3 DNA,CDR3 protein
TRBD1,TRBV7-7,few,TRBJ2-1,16,TGTGCCAGCAGCTTATTGGGGACAGGCGCCCACAATGAGCAGTTCTTC,CASSLLGTGAHNEQFF
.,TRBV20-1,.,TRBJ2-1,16,TGCAGTGCTATCGCTTTTACAGCGAGCTCCTACAATGAGCAGTTCTTC,CSAIAFTASSYNEQFF
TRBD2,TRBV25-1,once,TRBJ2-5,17,TGTGCCAGCAGTGTTACTAGCGGGGGGGCCAAGGACAATGAGCAGTACTTC,CASSVTSGGAKDNEQYF
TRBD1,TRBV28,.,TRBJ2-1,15,TGTGCCAGCAGTTTAGGACAGGCCGCCTACAATGAGCAGTTCTTC,CASSLGQAAYNEQFF
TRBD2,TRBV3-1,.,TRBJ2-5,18,TGTGCCAGCAGCTCTCCGGGACTAGCGGGAGGGCCCCAAGAGACCCAGTACTTC,CASSSPGLAGGPQETQYF
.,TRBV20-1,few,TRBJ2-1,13,TGCAGTGCTAGAGATCCCTCCTACAATGAGCAGTTCTTC,CSARDPSYNEQFF
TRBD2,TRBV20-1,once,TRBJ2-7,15,TGCAGTGCTAGACCAATTAGCGGGAGCGTTCGCGAGCAGTACTTC,CSARPISGSVREQYF
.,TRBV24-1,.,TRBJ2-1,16,TGTGCCACCAGTGGTACTAGCCCAAGCTCCTACAATGAGCAGTTCTTC,CATSGTSPSSYNEQFF
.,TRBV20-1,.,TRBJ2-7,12,TGCAGTGCTGGGGACGGCGCCCACGAGCAGTACTTC,CSAGDGAHEQYF
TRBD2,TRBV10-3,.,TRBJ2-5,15,TGTGCCATCAACCTCGGGGGGGGCGGATACAATGAGCAGTACTTC,CAINLGGGGYNEQYF
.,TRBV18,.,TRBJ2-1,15,TGTGCCAGCTCACCGCTCCTGGGCTCCTACAATGAGCAGTTCTTC,CASSPLLGSYNEQFF
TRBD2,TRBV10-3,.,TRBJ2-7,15,TGTGCCATCAGTGGGACTAGCGGGATCTACAATGAGCAGTACTTC,CAISGTSGIYNEQYF
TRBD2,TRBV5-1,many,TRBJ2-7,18,TGCGCCAGCAGCCTGGACCCACTAGCGGGGAACAGCTCCTACGAGCAGTACTTC,CASSLDPLAGNSSYEQYF
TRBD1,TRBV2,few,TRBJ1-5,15,TGTGCCAGCAACGTACAGGGGGGAGGCAATCAGCCCCAGCATTTT,CASNVQGGGNQPQHF
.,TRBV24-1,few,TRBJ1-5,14,TGTGCCACCAGTTTTGCAGATAGCAATCAGCCCCAGCATTTT,CATSFADSNQPQHF
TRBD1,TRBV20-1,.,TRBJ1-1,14,TGCAGTGCTAGGGAGACAGGGGAGGACACTGAAGCTTTCTTT,CSARETGEDTEAFF
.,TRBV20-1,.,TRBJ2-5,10,TGCAGTGCTAGACACAATGAGCAGTACTTC,CSARHNEQYF
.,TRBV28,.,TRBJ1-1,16,TGTGCCAGCAGTGTCCGGGGGGGCGGAGGGAACACTGAAGCTTTCTTT,CASSVRGGGGNTEAFF
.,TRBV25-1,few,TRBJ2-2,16,TGTGCCAGCAGTGAATATCAGGGGAAGTGGACCGGGGAGCTGTTTTTT,CASSEYQGKWTGELFF
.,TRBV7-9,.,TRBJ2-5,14,TGTGCCAGCGTCATAGGAGGGAACAAGCTTGAGCAGTACTTC,CASVIGGNKLEQYF
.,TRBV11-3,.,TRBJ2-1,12,TGTGCCAGCAGCTTAAACGGCAATGAGCAGTTCTTC,CASSLNGNEQFF
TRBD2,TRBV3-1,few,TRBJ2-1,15,TGTGCCAGCAGCCCGACTAGCGCCGCGTACAATGAGCAGTTCTTC,CASSPTSAAYNEQFF
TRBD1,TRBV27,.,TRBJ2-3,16,TGTGCCAGCAGTTCATTAACAGGGGCTTTAAGGGATACGCAGTATTTT,CASSSLTGALRDTQYF
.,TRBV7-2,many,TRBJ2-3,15,TGTGCCAGCAGCTTATCTGGGTCTTTCACAGATACGCAGTATTTT,CASSLSGSFTDTQYF
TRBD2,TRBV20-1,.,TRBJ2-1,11,TGCAGTGAAGCGGGGGGCAATGAGCAGTTCTTC,CSEAGGNEQFF
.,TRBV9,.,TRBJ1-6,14,TGTGCCAGCAGCGTAGATTGGGGAAATTCACCCCTCCACTTT,CASSVDWGNSPLHF
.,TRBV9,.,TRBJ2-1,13,TGTGCCAGCGGTCTGGGACTGAACAATGAGCAGTTCTTC,CASGLGLNNEQFF
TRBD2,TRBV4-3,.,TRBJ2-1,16,TGCGCCAGCAGCCAAGGACTGGCGGGAGGGTACGATGAGCAGTTCTTC,CASSQGLAGGYDEQFF
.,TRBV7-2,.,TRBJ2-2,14,TGTGCCAGCAGCTTTGACAGTTTGGGGGGCCGGCTGTTTTTT,CASSFDSLGGRLFF
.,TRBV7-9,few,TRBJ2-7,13,TGTGCCAGCAGCTTAGCTACAGGCTACGAGCAGTACTTC,CASSLATGYEQYF
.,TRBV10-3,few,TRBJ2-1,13,TGTGCCATCAGCCTGGACAGTCTCAATGAGCAGTTCTTC,CAISLDSLNEQFF
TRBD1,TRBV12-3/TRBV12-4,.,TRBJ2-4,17,TGTGCCAGCAGTTTAGACACCGGGACAGGGGGGACAGGGGAGCAGTACTTC,CASSLDTGTGGTGEQYF
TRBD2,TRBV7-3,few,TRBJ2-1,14,TGTGCCAGCAGCCCCCGGGAGGAGGACAATGAGCAGTTCTTC,CASSPREEDNEQFF
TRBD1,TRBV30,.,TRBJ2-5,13,TGTGCCTGGAGTGTTACAGGGGTCAATGAGCAGTACTTC,CAWSVTGVNEQYF
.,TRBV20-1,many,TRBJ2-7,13,TGCAGTGCTAGTCGACTAGTTGGCTACGAGCAGTACTTC,CSASRLVGYEQYF
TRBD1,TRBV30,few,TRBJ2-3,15,TGTGCCTGGAGCCCCCGCAGGGGGCAGGCAGATACGCAGTATTTT,CAWSPRRGQADTQYF
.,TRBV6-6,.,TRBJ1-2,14,TGTGCCAGCAGTTACTCGAGGGACAAGAACGGCTACACCTTC,CASSYSRDKNGYTF
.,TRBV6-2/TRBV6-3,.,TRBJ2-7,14,TGTGCCAGCACTCGGGCGAGACTTACTGTCGAGCAGTACTTC,CASTRARLTVEQYF
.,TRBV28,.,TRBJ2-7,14,TGTGCCAGCGATAGGTTGCGGGACTCATACGAGCAGTACTTC,CASDRLRDSYEQYF
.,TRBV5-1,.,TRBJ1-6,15,TGCGCCAGCAGCTTGGTGGTAGGGGATAATTCACCCCTCCACTTT,CASSLVVGDNSPLHF
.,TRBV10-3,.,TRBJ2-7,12,TGTGCCATCAGCAGGGATTCCTACGAGCAGTACTTC,CAISRDSYEQYF
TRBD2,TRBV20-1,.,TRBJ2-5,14,TGCAGTGCTCTCGGGCTGGGAGCGGGGGAGACCCAGTACTTC,CSALGLGAGETQYF
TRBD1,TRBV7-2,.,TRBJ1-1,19,TGTGCCAGCAGCTTTTCTAGGACAGGGCGGTGGTCCATGAACACTGAAGCTTTCTTT,CASSFSRTGRWSMNTEAFF
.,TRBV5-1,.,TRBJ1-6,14,TGCGCCAGCCGGCCTACTCGGGAAAATTCACCCCTCCACTTT,CASRPTRENSPLHF
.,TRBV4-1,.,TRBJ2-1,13,TGCGCCAGCAGCCAAGGTGATTACAATGAGCAGTTCTTC,CASSQGDYNEQFF
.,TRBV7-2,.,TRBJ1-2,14,TGTGCCAGCAGCCGGCTGGGGGCGGTCGGTGGCTACACCTTC,CASSRLGAVGGYTF
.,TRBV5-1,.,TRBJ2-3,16,TGCGCCAGCAGCCCGGACAACAGAGGATCGTCAGATACGCAGTATTTT,CASSPDNRGSSDTQYF
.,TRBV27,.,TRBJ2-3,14,TGTGCCAGCAGTCTCGCAAGACGCACAGATACGCAGTATTTT,CASSLARRTDTQYF
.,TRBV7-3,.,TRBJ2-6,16,TGTGCCAGCAGCGGTGGGCTTAGAGCCGGGGCCAACGTCCTGACTTTC,CASSGGLRAGANVLTF
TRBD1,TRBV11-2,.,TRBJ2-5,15,TGTGCCAGCAGCACCTCGACAGGGTTGGGAGAGACCCAGTACTTC,CASSTSTGLGETQYF
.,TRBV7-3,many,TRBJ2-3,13,TGTGCCAGCAGCTTAACAGCGGGAGATACGCAGTATTTT,CASSLTAGDTQYF
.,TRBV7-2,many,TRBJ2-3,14,TGTGCCAGCAGCTTAGCGGGGCTCACAGATACGCAGTATTTT,CASSLAGLTDTQYF
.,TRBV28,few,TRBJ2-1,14,TGTGCCAGCAGCCGTACAGGGTTCAACAATGAGCAGTTCTTC,CASSRTGFNNEQFF
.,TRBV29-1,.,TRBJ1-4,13,TGCAGCGTGTCGGACTCGGCTAATGAAAAACTGTTTTTT,CSVSDSANEKLFF